This T cell receptor (beta chain) was sequenced for a study of T cell repertoires in cytomegalovirus infection. TCRdb re-derived calls from the reads in MiXCR, one entry per CDR3 protein. Seen here are hundreds of thousands of distinct CDR3 sequences, roughly 15% observed once, and the top ten hold around 12%. Germline assignment: CDR1 SGHTA and CDR2 FQGNSA. V trimming: 1 base; J trimming: 4 bases; junction bases outside the gene matches: 3. The CDR3 sequence is 14 residues long. Sequenced input: PBMCs. This chain joins TRBV7-2 and TRBJ1-2; 7 bases are shared with TRBD1. This TCR was recovered from a human donor in good health (CMV status not recorded). Some clones in this sample may be carry-over from other donors' samples. This CDR3 is CASSLGGQSYGYTF. In nucleotides, the CDR3 is TGTGCCAGCAGCTTAGGGGGACAGTCCTATGGCTACACCTTC.